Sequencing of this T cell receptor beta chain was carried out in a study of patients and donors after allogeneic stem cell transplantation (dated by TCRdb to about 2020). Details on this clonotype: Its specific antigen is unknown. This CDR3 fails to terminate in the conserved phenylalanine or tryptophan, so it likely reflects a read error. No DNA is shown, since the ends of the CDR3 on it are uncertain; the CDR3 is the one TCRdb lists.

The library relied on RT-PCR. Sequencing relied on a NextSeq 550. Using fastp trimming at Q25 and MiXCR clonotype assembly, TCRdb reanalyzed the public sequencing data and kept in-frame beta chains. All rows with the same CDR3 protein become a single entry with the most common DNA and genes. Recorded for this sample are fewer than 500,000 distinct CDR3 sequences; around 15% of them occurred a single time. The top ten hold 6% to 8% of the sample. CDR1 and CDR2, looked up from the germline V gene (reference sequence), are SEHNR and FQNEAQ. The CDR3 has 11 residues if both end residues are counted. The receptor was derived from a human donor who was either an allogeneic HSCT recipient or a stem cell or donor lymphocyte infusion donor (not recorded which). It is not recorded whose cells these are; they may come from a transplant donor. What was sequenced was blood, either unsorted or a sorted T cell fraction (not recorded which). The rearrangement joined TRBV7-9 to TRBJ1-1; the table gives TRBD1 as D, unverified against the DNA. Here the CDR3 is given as CASSLLQQGGV.